The 28 T cell receptor beta chains below all came from one sample that was sequenced in a study of cytomegalovirus exposure and HLA in healthy donors. Primers included in the PCR were 60 Vbeta and 13 Jbeta primers. Sequenced by immunoSEQ multiplex PCR; TCRdb stores in-frame clones only, minus some. The table includes 100,000 to 150,000 clones, around three quarters detected once. The sequencing input was PBMCs. These receptors were obtained from a woman between 45 and 60 years old in good health and CMV-seronegative.

The chain combines TRBV5-1 with TRBJ1-2; 8 bases match TRBD1. Germline assignment: CDR1 SGHRS and CDR2 YFSETQ. V was pared by 0 bases and J by 4 bases, with 5 bases of the junction left unmatched. This CDR3 region has 15 residues. The CDR3: CASSLDRGSTYGYTF. CDR3 DNA: TGCGCCAGCAGCTTGGACAGGGGGTCTACCTATGGCTACACCTTC. Drawing the rest from reference TRBV5-1 and TRBJ1-2, the complete variable domain is KAGVTQTPRYLIKTRGQQVTLSCSPISGHRSVSWYQQTPGQGLQFLFEYFSETQRNKGNFPGRFSGRQFSNSRSEMNVSTLELGDSALYLCASSLDRGSTYGYTFGSGTRLTVV.

This chain links TRBV19 with TRBJ1-5; 9 positions match TRBD1. The CDR3 spans 20 residues. CDR1 and CDR2 from the germline V gene are LNHDA and SQIVND (reference sequence). The V gene end was trimmed by 7 bases and the J gene end by 0 bases; junction bases not matched to a gene: 19. This CDR3 is CASTTPRGGQGRYSNQPQHF. The CDR3 nucleotides read TGTGCCAGTACCACACCCAGGGGGGGACAGGGCAGGTATAGCAATCAGCCCCAGCATTTT.

DNA of the CDR3: TGCAGCGTTGAAGGTCCGGGTAACTATGGCTACACCTTC. It encodes CSVEGPGNYGYTF. The chain links TRBV29-1 to TRBJ1-2; unclear D gene. Germline assignment: CDR1 SQVTM and CDR2 ANQGSEA. Between the trimmed V and J ends, which lost 1 base and 1 base, there was a span of 7 bases. The CDR3 runs 13 residues.

The gene calls are TRBV5-4 and TRBJ2-6; D not resolved. The CDR3 spans 15 residues. CDR1 is SGHNT and CDR2 is YYREEE in the germline V gene (reference sequence). V was clipped by 4 bases and J by 1 base, with 9 bases between them. The chain's CDR3 is CASSDPTSGANVLTF. DNA for the CDR3: TGTGCCAGCAGCGACCCGACTTCTGGGGCCAACGTCCTGACTTTC.

The rearrangement uses TRBV7-6 and TRBJ1-5; a weak D match, TRBD1 (6 bases). The CDR3 is 14 residues long. Trimming took off 1 base at V and 6 bases at J, with 10 bases between the two ends. Germline lookup yields CDR1 SGHVS and CDR2 FNYEAQ. The CDR3 bases are TGTGCCAGCAGCTTAGGCCAGGGGACTCAGCCCCAGCATTTT. Its protein is CASSLGQGTQPQHF.

The chain employs TRBV7-9 and TRBJ2-1; TRBD2 is a possible D gene (5 bases). V gave up 0 bases and J gave up 9 bases, with 9 bases separating them. The germline V gene has CDR1 SEHNR and CDR2 FQNEAQ (reference sequence). There are 13 residues in the CDR3. The CDR3 protein is CASSLAGDSEQFF. Here the CDR3 DNA reads TGTGCCAGCAGCTTAGCGGGAGATTCTGAGCAGTTCTTC. The whole variable domain, filled in from reference TRBV7-9 and TRBJ2-1, reads DTGVSQNPRHKITKRGQNVTFRCDPISEHNRLYWYRQTLGQGPEFLTYFQNEAQLEKSRLLSDRFSAERPKGSFSTLEIQRTEQGDSAMYLCASSLAGDSEQFFGPGTRLTVL.

The chain combines TRBV7-9 with TRBJ2-1; no firm D call. Germline CDR1 reads SEHNR; CDR2 reads FQNEAQ (reference sequence). The CDR3 is 14 residues long. Trimming pared 2 bases from V and 5 bases from J, leaving 10 bases between. Here the CDR3 DNA reads TGTGCCAGCAGCTTATTAAGCGCCGACAATGAGCAGTTCTTC. It specifies CASSLLSADNEQFF.

The chain recombines TRBV9 with TRBJ2-3, with 7 positions matching TRBD2. V gave up 4 bases and J gave up 0 bases; unmatched junction bases: 5. The CDR3 has 15 amino acids. CDR1 is SGDLS and CDR2 is YYNGEE in the germline V gene. CDR3 amino acids: CASSPSGSSTDTQYF. The CDR3 coding sequence is TGTGCCAGCAGCCCTAGCGGATCTAGCACAGATACGCAGTATTTT. The variable domain in full, completed from reference TRBV9 and TRBJ2-3, reads DSGVTQTPKHLITATGQRVTLRCSPRSGDLSVYWYQQSLDQGLQFLIQYYNGEERAKGNILERFSAQQFPDLHSELNLSSLELGDSALYFCASSPSGSSTDTQYFGPGTRLTVL.

The J gene is TRBJ1-1, the V gene TRBV5-1, with TRBD1 as a possible D gene (6 bases). The germline V gene has CDR1 SGHRS and CDR2 YFSETQ. This CDR3 contains 16 residues. The V end was cut by 3 bases, the J end by 1 base, with 16 bases between. The CDR3 region has the DNA TGCGCCAGCAGCTCCCGCGCGGACAGCCCGAACACTGAAGCTTTCTTT. Its protein is CASSSRADSPNTEAFF.

This chain joins TRBV7-3 and TRBJ2-2; TRBD1 aligns across 7 bases. The CDR3 extends over 16 amino acids. Germline V CDR1 and CDR2: SGHTA, FQGTGA. V gave up 5 bases and J gave up 0 bases; unmatched junction bases: 6. The chain's CDR3 is CASSPEGASNTGELFF. CDR3 bases: TGTGCCAGCAGCCCCGAGGGGGCATCGAACACCGGGGAGCTGTTTTTT.

The V call is TRBV6-6, the J call TRBJ1-2, with D unresolved. This CDR3 region has 13 residues. CDR1 is MNHNY and CDR2 is SVGAGI in the germline V gene (reference sequence). With 4 bases removed from V and 4 bases from J, the gap between germline ends came to 10 bases. CDR3 region: CASSSTEAYGYTF. The CDR3 DNA reads TGTGCCAGCAGTTCGACGGAGGCCTATGGCTACACCTTC.

In the case of this clone: A read error may produce the germline difference seen at one junction end. This chain uses TRBV7-7 with TRBJ2-3; 10 bases are a match to TRBD1. Germline CDR1 and CDR2: SSHAT and FNYEAQ (reference sequence). This CDR3 has 15 amino acids. In nucleotides, the CDR3 is TGTGCTAGCAGCATCAGACAGGGGGCAACAGATACGCAGTATTTT. Encoded protein: CASSIRQGATDTQYF.

The chain carries TRBV23-1 and TRBJ2-7; 9 nucleotides line up with TRBD1. TRBV23-1 is assigned to the ORF class and has an uncertain function. The CDR3 has 15 residues. After removal of 7 bases from V and 2 bases from J, the junction contained 9 bases not matched to a gene. Here the CDR3 reads CASTHSRDRAYEQYF. Here the CDR3 DNA reads TGCGCCAGCACCCACTCCCGGGACAGGGCCTACGAGCAGTACTTC.

This rearrangement joins TRBV5-1 to TRBJ2-7; 8 bases fit TRBD2. J lost 4 bases, V lost 7 bases, and 13 bases had no gene match. Germline V gene lookup returns CDR1 SGHRS and CDR2 YFSETQ. The CDR3 runs 15 residues. CDR3 amino acids: CASQKSGGGLYEQYF. For the CDR3, the DNA is TGCGCCAGCCAGAAAAGCGGGGGAGGCCTATACGAGCAGTACTTC.

The V gene is TRBV27, the J gene TRBJ1-1; D is ambiguous. Germline loops: CDR1 MNHEY, CDR2 SMNVEV (reference sequence). The CDR3 sequence is 14 residues long. Trimming took off 2 bases at V and 2 bases at J, with 9 bases between the two ends. The CDR3 loop is CASSLVGGNTEAFF. The CDR3 DNA sequence: TGTGCCAGCAGTTTAGTGGGAGGCAACACTGAAGCTTTCTTT.

This clone has only a few counts. This rearrangement joins TRBV7-9 to TRBJ2-2; D possibly corresponds to TRBD1 (6 bases). Germline loops: CDR1 SEHNR, CDR2 FQNEAQ (reference sequence). V was trimmed by 5 bases and J by 2 bases, leaving 18 bases between them. The CDR3 loop spans 17 amino acids. CDR3 amino acids: CASSPKNPTGNTGELFF. In DNA form, the CDR3 reads TGTGCCAGCAGCCCTAAAAACCCGACAGGAAACACCGGGGAGCTGTTTTTT.

J is TRBJ1-1 and V is TRBV11-3, with 11 bases lining up with TRBD1. The CDR3 consists of 16 residues. The germline V gene encodes CDR1 SGHNT and CDR2 YENEEA. The trim removed 1 base at V and 4 bases at J, leaving 5 bases unmatched. The chain's CDR3 is CASSLGTGGVGTEAFF. The CDR3 DNA reads TGTGCCAGCAGCTTAGGGACAGGGGGCGTGGGCACTGAAGCTTTCTTT.

The chain couples TRBV6-5 to TRBJ2-5; maybe TRBD2 (6 bases). Between the trimmed V and J ends, which lost 7 bases and 5 bases, there was a span of 20 bases. In germline, CDR1 is MNHEY, CDR2 SVGAGI. CDR3 size: 15 residues. CDR3 DNA sequence: TGTGCCAGCACCCCCGTTGGAGGGTTGGGTGAGACCCAGTACTTC. Translated: CASTPVGGLGETQYF.

In its sample, this clone was seen a few times. This rearrangement joins TRBV7-2 to TRBJ1-1, with 7 positions matching TRBD1. With V trimmed by 0 bases and J by 0 bases, 10 bases remained unmatched. The CDR3 has 18 amino acids. CDR1 is SGHTA and CDR2 is FQGNSA in the germline V gene. The CDR3 DNA sequence: TGTGCCAGCAGCTTAGCCGTCGCGGGACAGAGTATGAACACTGAAGCTTTCTTT. It yields the protein CASSLAVAGQSMNTEAFF.

The chain couples TRBV9 to TRBJ2-7; maybe TRBD1 (6 bases). In germline, CDR1 is SGDLS, CDR2 YYNGEE. The germline V and J ends were trimmed by 0 bases and 6 bases, with 16 bases remaining between them. The CDR3 extends over 15 amino acids. The CDR3 region has the DNA TGTGCCAGCAGCGTAGGACAGGCCACTGGGGGCGAGCAGTACTTC. It encodes CASSVGQATGGEQYF.

There are many counts of this clone. The rearrangement joins TRBV19 to TRBJ2-2; a possible D gene is TRBD1 (6 bases). In germline, CDR1 is LNHDA, CDR2 SQIVND (reference sequence). V dropped 8 bases and J dropped 6 bases, with 13 bases sitting between them. There are 13 residues in the CDR3. As DNA, the CDR3 is TGTGCCAGTGGGACATTCGGTGCCGGGGAGCTGTTTTTT. Translation gives CASGTFGAGELFF.

This clone was detected a few times. The genes are TRBV5-1 and TRBJ1-1; 9 nucleotides match TRBD1. The V and J ends lost 6 bases and 4 bases, in that order; junction bases with no gene match: 10. Germline CDR1 is SGHRS and CDR2 is YFSETQ. The CDR3 is made up of 15 amino acids. The CDR3 here is CASTTVSTGGTEAFF. The CDR3 nucleotides read TGCGCCAGCACGACGGTTTCGACAGGGGGCACTGAAGCTTTCTTT.

This clone was seen more than once but under ten times. The V gene is TRBV19, the J gene TRBJ2-7; 7 bases fit TRBD1. J lost 3 bases, V lost 4 bases, and 3 bases had no gene match. This CDR3 spans 13 amino acids. The V gene's germline CDR1 is LNHDA and CDR2 SQIVND (reference sequence). The CDR3 spells CASSRRQGYEQYF. CDR3 DNA sequence: TGTGCCAGTAGTAGACGACAGGGCTACGAGCAGTACTTC.

The chain has TRBV19 and TRBJ1-4; 7 nucleotides agree with TRBD1. Trimming at V came to 10 bases and at J to 5 bases, leaving 4 bases not matched to a gene. The germline gives CDR1 LNHDA, CDR2 SQIVND (reference sequence). The CDR3 covers 12 residues. The CDR3 region has the DNA TGTGCCATCGGACAGGTGAATGAAAAACTGTTTTTT. This encodes CAIGQVNEKLFF.

This sequence joins TRBV5-1 and TRBJ2-3; a weak D match, TRBD1 (6 bases). The CDR3 loop spans 15 amino acids. From germline, CDR1 is SGHRS and CDR2 YFSETQ. The V and J ends lost 6 bases and 1 base respectively, with 15 bases between them. Here the CDR3 DNA reads TGCGCCAGCACCCTAAGGCCAGGGGGCACAGATACGCAGTATTTT. It translates to CASTLRPGGTDTQYF.

V and J are TRBV2 and TRBJ2-7; 9 bases align to TRBD1. Germline-derived CDR1 and CDR2 are SNHLY and FYNNEI. CDR3 length equals 14 residues. V gave up 6 bases and J gave up 5 bases; unmatched junction bases: 8. DNA for the CDR3: TGTGCCAGCAGGTTACAGGGGGCGCGGGACGAGCAGTACTTC. It encodes CASRLQGARDEQYF.

CDR3 sequence (DNA): TGTGCCAGTAGTGAACTAGCGGGAAAAGAGACCCAGTACTTC. Amino acid sequence: CASSELAGKETQYF. The chain is built from TRBV19 and TRBJ2-5, with 10 bases fitting TRBD2. V shed 5 bases, J shed 3 bases, and the junction held 3 bases outside the gene matches. Germline V gene data show CDR1 as LNHDA and CDR2 as SQIVND (reference sequence). This CDR3 is built from 14 residues. Full variable domain (remainder filled in from reference TRBV19 and TRBJ2-5): DGGITQSPKYLFRKEGQNVTLSCEQNLNHDAMYWYRQDPGQGLRLIYYSQIVNDFQKGDIAEGYSVSREKKESFPLTVTSAQKNPTAFYLCASSELAGKETQYFGPGTRLLVL.

This clone was detected only a few times. This CDR3 is CASSLAVNTGELFF. CDR3 coding DNA: TGTGCCAGCAGCCTCGCAGTGAACACCGGGGAGCTGTTTTTT. The chain links TRBV11-3 to TRBJ2-2; D not resolved. V dropped 5 bases and J dropped 1 base, with 8 bases sitting between them. CDR1 is SGHNT and CDR2 is YENEEA in the germline V gene. The CDR3 extends over 14 amino acids.